The table lists the clone carrying this T cell receptor beta chain with many counts. Its cognate antigen is unknown. Researchers took RNA transcripts and amplified the TCR beta CDR3 regions from them. Using the HTBI primer set, a first-round RT-PCR was run on the TCR CDR3. Each CDR3 protein gets one entry after TCRdb re-called the multiplex PCR reads with MiXCR. This sample has fewer than 850,000 distinct CDR3 sequences, with about 18% found just once. The sample is drawn from a study of T cells in Graves' hyperthyroidism and ophthalmopathy. The study, taken as a whole, reports: The model's output predicted ophthalmopathy at a median of approximately 6.5 months prior to onset.

Trimming removed 5 bases from V and 3 bases from J; junction bases left unmatched: 19. CDR1 is MNHNS and CDR2 is SASEGT in the germline V gene. The CDR3 covers 20 residues. The sequence came from a man aged 50 to 60 with Graves' hyperthyroidism. Input material: blood. The rearrangement joins TRBV6-1 to TRBJ2-3, with 11 bases lining up with TRBD1. The CDR3 sequence: CASSFPMGQGGIGDTDTQYF. The CDR3 nucleotides are TGTGCCAGCAGTTTTCCTATGGGACAGGGGGGCATAGGAGATACAGATACGCAGTATTTT.